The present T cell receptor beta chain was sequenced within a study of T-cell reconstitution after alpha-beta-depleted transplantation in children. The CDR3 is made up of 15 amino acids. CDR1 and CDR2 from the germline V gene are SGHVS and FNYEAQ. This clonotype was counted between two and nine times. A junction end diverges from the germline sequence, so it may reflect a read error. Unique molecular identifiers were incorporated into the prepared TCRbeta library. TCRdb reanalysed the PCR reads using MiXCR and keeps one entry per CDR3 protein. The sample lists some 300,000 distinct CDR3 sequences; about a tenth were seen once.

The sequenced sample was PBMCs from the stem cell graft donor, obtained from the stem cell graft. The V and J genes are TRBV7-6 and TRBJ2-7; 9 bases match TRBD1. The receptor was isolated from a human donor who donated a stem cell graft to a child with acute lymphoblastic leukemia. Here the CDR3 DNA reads TGTGCCAGCAGTTTAGCCGGGACAGGGCACTACGAGCAGTACTTC. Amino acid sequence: CASSLAGTGHYEQYF.